This T cell receptor beta chain derives from a study of T-cell memory formation after mild COVID-19. Overall study: Largely donor-specific TCR clusters were found.

Using constant-segment primers, 5'RACE produced TCR alpha and TCR beta cDNA libraries carrying sample barcodes and UMIs. TCRdb reanalysed the 5' RACE reads using MiXCR and keeps one entry per CDR3 protein. The profile covers around 140,000 distinct CDR3 sequences, with roughly 21% appearing a single time and around 2% taken by the ten largest. This CDR3 has 19 amino acids. Germline V lookup: CDR1 MNHEY, CDR2 SVGAGI. With 2 bases removed from V and 10 bases from J, the gap between germline ends came to 29 bases. The chain uses TRBV6-5 and TRBJ1-4, with D uncertain. Sequencing used PBMCs or a T cell subset sorted from them (not recorded which). This clonotype was obtained from an adult woman who had mild COVID-19 (a few samples of this study predate the infection). Cell type and time point are not known. The CDR3 reads CASSYVRGGGSPSRGKLFF. CDR3 coding DNA: TGTGCCAGCAGTTACGTCCGTGGTGGTGGGTCACCCTCACGTGGAAAACTGTTTTTT.